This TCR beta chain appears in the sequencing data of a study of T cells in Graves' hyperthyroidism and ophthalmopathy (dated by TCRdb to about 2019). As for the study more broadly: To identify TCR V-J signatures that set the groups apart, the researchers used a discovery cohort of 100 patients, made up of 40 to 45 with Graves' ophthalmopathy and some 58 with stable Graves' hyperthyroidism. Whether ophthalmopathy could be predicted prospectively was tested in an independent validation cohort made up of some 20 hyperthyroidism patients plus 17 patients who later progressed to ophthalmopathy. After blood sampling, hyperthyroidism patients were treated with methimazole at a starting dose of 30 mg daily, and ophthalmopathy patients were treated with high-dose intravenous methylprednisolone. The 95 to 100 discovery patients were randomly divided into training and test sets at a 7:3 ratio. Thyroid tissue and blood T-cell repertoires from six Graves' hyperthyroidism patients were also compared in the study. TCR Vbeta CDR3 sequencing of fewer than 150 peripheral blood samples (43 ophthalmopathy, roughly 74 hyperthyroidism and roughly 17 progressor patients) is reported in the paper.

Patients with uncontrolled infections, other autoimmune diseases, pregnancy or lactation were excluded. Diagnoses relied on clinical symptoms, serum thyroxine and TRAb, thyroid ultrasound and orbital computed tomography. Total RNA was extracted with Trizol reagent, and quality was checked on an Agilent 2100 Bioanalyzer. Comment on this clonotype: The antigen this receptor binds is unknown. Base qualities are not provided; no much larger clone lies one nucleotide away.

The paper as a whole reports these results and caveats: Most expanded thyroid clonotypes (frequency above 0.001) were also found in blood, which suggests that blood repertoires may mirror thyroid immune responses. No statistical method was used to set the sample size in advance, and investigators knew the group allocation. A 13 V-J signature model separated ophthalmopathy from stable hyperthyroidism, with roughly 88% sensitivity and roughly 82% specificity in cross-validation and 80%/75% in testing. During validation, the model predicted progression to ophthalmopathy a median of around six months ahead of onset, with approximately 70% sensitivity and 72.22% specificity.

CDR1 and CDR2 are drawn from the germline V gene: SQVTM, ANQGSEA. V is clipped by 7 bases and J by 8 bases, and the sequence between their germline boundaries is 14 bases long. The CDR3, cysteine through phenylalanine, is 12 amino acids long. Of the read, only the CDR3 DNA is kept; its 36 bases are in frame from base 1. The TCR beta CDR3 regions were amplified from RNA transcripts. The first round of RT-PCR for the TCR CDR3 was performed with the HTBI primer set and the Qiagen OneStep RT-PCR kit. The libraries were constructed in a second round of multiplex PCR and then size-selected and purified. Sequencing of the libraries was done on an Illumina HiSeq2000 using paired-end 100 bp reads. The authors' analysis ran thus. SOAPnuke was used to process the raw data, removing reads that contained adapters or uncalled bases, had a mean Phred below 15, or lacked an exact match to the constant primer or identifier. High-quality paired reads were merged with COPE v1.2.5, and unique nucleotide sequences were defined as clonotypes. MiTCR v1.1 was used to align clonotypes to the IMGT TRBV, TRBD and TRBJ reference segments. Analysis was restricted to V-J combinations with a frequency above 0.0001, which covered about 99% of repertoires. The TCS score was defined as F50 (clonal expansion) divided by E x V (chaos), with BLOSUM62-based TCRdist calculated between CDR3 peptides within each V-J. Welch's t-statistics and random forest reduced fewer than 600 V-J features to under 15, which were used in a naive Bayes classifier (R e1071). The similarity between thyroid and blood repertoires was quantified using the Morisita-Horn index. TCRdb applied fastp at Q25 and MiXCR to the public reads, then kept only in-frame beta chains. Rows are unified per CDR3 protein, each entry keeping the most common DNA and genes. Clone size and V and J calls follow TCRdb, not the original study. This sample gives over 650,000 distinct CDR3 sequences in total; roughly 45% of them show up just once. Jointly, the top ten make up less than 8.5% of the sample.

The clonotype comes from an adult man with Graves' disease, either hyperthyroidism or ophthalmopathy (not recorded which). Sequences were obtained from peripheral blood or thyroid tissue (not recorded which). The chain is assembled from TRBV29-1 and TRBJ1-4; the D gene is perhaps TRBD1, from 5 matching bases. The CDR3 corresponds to CSGGVGREKLFF. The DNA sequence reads TGCAGCGGGGGCGTGGGGAGGGAAAAACTGTTTTTT.